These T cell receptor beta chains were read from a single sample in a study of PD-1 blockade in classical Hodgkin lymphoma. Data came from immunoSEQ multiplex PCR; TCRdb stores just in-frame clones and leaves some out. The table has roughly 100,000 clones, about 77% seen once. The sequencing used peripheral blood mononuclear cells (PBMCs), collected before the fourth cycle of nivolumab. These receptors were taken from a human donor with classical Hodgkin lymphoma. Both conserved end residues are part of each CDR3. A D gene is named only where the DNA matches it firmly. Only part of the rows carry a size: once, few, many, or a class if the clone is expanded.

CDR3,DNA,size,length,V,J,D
CASSLAGPNTGELFF,TGTGCCAGCAGCTTAGCTGGTCCGAACACCGGGGAGCTGTTTTTT,-,15,TRBV7-2,TRBJ2-2,-
CTCGQYSYEQYF,TGTACCTGCGGGCAGTACTCCTACGAGCAGTACTTC,-,12,TRBV27,TRBJ2-7,-
CASSPPYTSGGNEQFF,TGTGCCAGCTCACCACCGTACACTAGCGGGGGCAATGAGCAGTTCTTC,-,16,TRBV18,TRBJ2-1,TRBD2
CASRPRTYSLYEQYF,TGTGCCAGCAGGCCCAGGACTTACAGCCTCTACGAGCAGTACTTC,once,15,TRBV28,TRBJ2-7,-
CASSQRAYNEQFF,TGTGCCAGCAGCCAAAGGGCCTACAATGAGCAGTTCTTC,-,13,TRBV16,TRBJ2-1,-
CASSYYGTEIGELFF,TGTGCCAGCAGTTACTATGGGACCGAGATCGGGGAGCTGTTTTTT,-,15,TRBV6-6,TRBJ2-2,-
CAWSSGGSQPQHF,TGTGCCTGGAGTTCAGGGGGAAGTCAGCCCCAGCATTTT,-,13,TRBV30,TRBJ1-5,TRBD1
CASSLGGAGQPQHF,TGTGCCAGCAGCTTAGGGGGGGCTGGACAGCCCCAGCATTTT,many,14,TRBV7-2,TRBJ1-5,-
CASILGPSGNTIYF,TGTGCCAGCATCCTCGGTCCCTCTGGAAACACCATATATTTT,-,14,TRBV7-8,TRBJ1-3,-
CASSYSHVSYGYTF,TGTGCCAGCAGTTACTCTCATGTTAGCTATGGCTACACCTTC,-,14,TRBV6-5,TRBJ1-2,-
CATGRGSSYEQYF,TGTGCCACCGGGCGGGGGAGCTCCTACGAGCAGTACTTC,-,13,TRBV2,TRBJ2-7,TRBD2
CASSTTRTDTQYF,TGTGCCAGTAGTACAACCCGCACAGATACGCAGTATTTT,-,13,TRBV19,TRBJ2-3,-
CASSRASGELFF,TGTGCCAGCAGCCGGGCGAGTGGGGAGCTGTTTTTT,-,12,TRBV9,TRBJ2-2,-
CSVTVGGIEQYF,TGCAGCGTCACAGTAGGGGGCATCGAGCAGTACTTC,-,12,TRBV29-1,TRBJ2-7,TRBD1
CASSADYTEAFF,TGTGCCAGTAGTGCGGACTACACTGAAGCTTTCTTT,-,12,TRBV19,TRBJ1-1,-
CASSLAGVPSTQYF,TGTGCCAGCAGCTTAGCGGGGGTGCCTAGTACGCAGTATTTT,-,14,TRBV5-4,TRBJ2-3,TRBD2
CASSQDPGQTANEQFF,TGCGCCAGCAGCCAAGATCCGGGCCAGACCGCCAATGAGCAGTTCTTC,few,16,TRBV7-2,TRBJ2-1,-
CASTLGPIQPQHF,TGTGCCAGTACCCTAGGACCGATTCAGCCCCAGCATTTT,-,13,TRBV19,TRBJ1-5,-
CASSGAGGPYNSPLHF,TGTGCCAGCAGTGGGGCAGGCGGACCCTATAATTCACCCCTCCACTTT,-,16,TRBV2,TRBJ1-6,-
CASSLPGQSRYGYTF,TGTGCCAGCAGCTTGCCGGGACAGAGCCGCTATGGCTACACCTTC,once,15,TRBV11-2,TRBJ1-2,TRBD1